This T cell receptor (beta chain) originates from a study of cytotoxic CD8 clonotypes in ibrutinib-treated CLL. Profiling relied on immunoSEQ multiplex PCR, and the TCRdb table lists in-frame clones only, not all of them. Of more than 75,000 clones listed, 60% to 80% are singletons. V was pared by 3 bases and J by 3 bases, with 11 bases of the junction left unmatched. This CDR3 contains 17 residues. Per the germline V gene, CDR1 is GTSNPN and CDR2 is SVGIG (reference sequence). Genomic DNA (about 2 micrograms) was obtained from cryopreserved PBMCs for construction of TCR beta libraries. V usage is TRBV30 and J usage is TRBJ2-7, with 13 bases identical to TRBD2. Sequences were derived from PBMCs, sampled after 24 months of ibrutinib treatment. The source of this sequence is a human donor with chronic lymphocytic leukemia. The CDR3 is CAWRRPRTSGRFYEQYF. CDR3 sequence (DNA): TGTGCCTGGAGAAGACCCAGGACTAGCGGGAGATTCTACGAGCAGTACTTC.